This is a list of T cell receptor beta chains from one sample in a study of PD-1 blockade in mismatch repair-deficient tumors. Profiled with immunoSEQ multiplex PCR; TCRdb holds only in-frame clones, not every one. Among some 45,000 clones, 77% were seen once, and the ten largest hold roughly 3.3%. Specimen: PBMCs, collected before pembrolizumab treatment. Source of these receptors: an adult with mismatch repair-deficient cancer. Both conserved end residues are part of each CDR3. Fields, in order: J gene, clone size, V gene, CDR3 length, D gene, CDR3 protein, CDR3 DNA. D genes are given only for firm matches. Clone sizes are given selectively: once, few, many, or a class where the clone is expanded.

J gene: TRBJ1-2; clone size: NA; V gene: TRBV9; CDR3 length: 14; D gene: NA; CDR3 protein: CASSVDLGAYGYTF; CDR3 DNA: TGTGCCAGCAGCGTAGATCTGGGGGCCTATGGCTACACCTTC
J gene: TRBJ2-1; clone size: NA; V gene: TRBV5-4; CDR3 length: 13; D gene: NA; CDR3 protein: CASSRYQGGEQFF; CDR3 DNA: TGTGCCAGCAGCCGCTACCAGGGGGGGGAGCAGTTCTTC
J gene: TRBJ2-1; clone size: NA; V gene: TRBV30; CDR3 length: 14; D gene: TRBD1; CDR3 protein: CAWSRDRVVNEQFF; CDR3 DNA: TGTGCCTGGAGCCGGGACAGGGTGGTCAATGAGCAGTTCTTC
J gene: TRBJ2-6; clone size: NA; V gene: TRBV2; CDR3 length: 16; D gene: NA; CDR3 protein: CARSAGRGSGANVLTF; CDR3 DNA: TGTGCCAGGTCGGCAGGGAGGGGGTCTGGGGCCAACGTCCTGACTTTC
J gene: TRBJ2-7; clone size: few; V gene: TRBV28; CDR3 length: 13; D gene: TRBD2; CDR3 protein: CASSSSGIYEQYF; CDR3 DNA: TGTGCCAGCAGTTCAAGCGGGATCTACGAGCAGTACTTC
J gene: TRBJ2-1; clone size: NA; V gene: TRBV11-2; CDR3 length: 12; D gene: NA; CDR3 protein: CASSLVRNEQFF; CDR3 DNA: TGTGCCAGCAGCTTAGTCCGGAATGAGCAGTTCTTC
J gene: TRBJ2-5; clone size: once; V gene: TRBV7-2; CDR3 length: 14; D gene: NA; CDR3 protein: CASSFRDTQETQYF; CDR3 DNA: TGTGCCAGCAGCTTTCGGGACACCCAAGAGACCCAGTACTTC
J gene: TRBJ1-2; clone size: NA; V gene: TRBV5-4; CDR3 length: 15; D gene: TRBD1; CDR3 protein: CASSRGTEVRAGYTF; CDR3 DNA: TGTGCCAGCAGCCGAGGGACAGAGGTTAGGGCTGGCTACACCTTC
J gene: TRBJ1-4; clone size: NA; V gene: TRBV14; CDR3 length: 14; D gene: NA; CDR3 protein: CASSHGGWGEKLFF; CDR3 DNA: TGTGCCAGCAGCCATGGGGGTTGGGGTGAAAAACTGTTTTTT
J gene: TRBJ2-1; clone size: NA; V gene: TRBV18; CDR3 length: 14; D gene: TRBD1; CDR3 protein: CASSPPGQGHEQFF; CDR3 DNA: TGTGCCAGCTCACCCCCCGGACAGGGCCATGAGCAGTTCTTC
J gene: TRBJ1-5; clone size: NA; V gene: TRBV6-1; CDR3 length: 13; D gene: NA; CDR3 protein: CASTDRLIQPQHF; CDR3 DNA: TGTGCCAGCACTGACAGATTAATTCAGCCCCAGCATTTT
J gene: TRBJ1-5; clone size: NA; V gene: TRBV27; CDR3 length: 17; D gene: NA; CDR3 protein: CASAPVATFISNQPQHF; CDR3 DNA: TGTGCCAGCGCGCCAGTCGCTACCTTTATCAGCAATCAGCCCCAGCATTTT
J gene: TRBJ2-7; clone size: NA; V gene: TRBV25-1; CDR3 length: 16; D gene: TRBD2; CDR3 protein: CASSESGLAGGREQYF; CDR3 DNA: TGTGCCAGCAGTGAATCGGGACTAGCGGGAGGTCGCGAGCAGTACTTC
J gene: TRBJ1-4; clone size: NA; V gene: TRBV19; CDR3 length: 15; D gene: TRBD1; CDR3 protein: CASSQEGQRYEKLFF; CDR3 DNA: TGTGCCAGTAGTCAAGAGGGACAGCGTTATGAAAAACTGTTTTTT
J gene: TRBJ2-5; clone size: NA; V gene: TRBV11-2; CDR3 length: 13; D gene: NA; CDR3 protein: CASSPRVRETQYF; CDR3 DNA: TGTGCCAGCAGCCCACGGGTGCGGGAGACCCAGTACTTC
J gene: TRBJ2-3; clone size: NA; V gene: TRBV11-2; CDR3 length: 14; D gene: NA; CDR3 protein: CASSLGHNTDTQYF; CDR3 DNA: TGTGCCAGCAGCTTGGGACATAACACAGATACGCAGTATTTT